The 19 T cell receptor beta chains below were found in one sample sequenced in a study of blood T cell repertoires in COVID-19. Assay: immunoSEQ multiplex PCR; the TCRdb copy retains only in-frame clones and omits some. The sample yields 130,000 to 150,000 clones, approximately 91% seen once. The sample was peripheral blood. These receptors were collected from a human donor in a cohort sampled during active COVID-19.

This rearrangement joins TRBV28 to TRBJ2-2, with no clear D. Germline V CDR1 and CDR2: MDHEN, SYDVKM. The CDR3 loop spans 13 amino acids. V was cut by 1 base and J by 4 bases, with 4 bases left in between. The CDR3 DNA reads TGTGCCAGCAGTTTATCAGTCACCGGGGAGCTGTTTTTT. Its protein is CASSLSVTGELFF. Drawing the rest from reference TRBV28 and TRBJ2-2, the complete variable domain is DVKVTQSSRYLVKRTGEKVFLECVQDMDHENMFWYRQDPGLGLRLIYFSYDVKMKEKGDIPEGYSVSREKKERFSLILESASTNQTSMYLCASSLSVTGELFFGEGSRLTVL.

V is TRBV18 and J is TRBJ2-6, with D perhaps matching TRBD1 (5 bases). From germline, CDR1 is KGHSH and CDR2 LQKENI. Trimming shortened V by 2 bases and J by 0 bases, and 11 bases separated the two germline ends. This CDR3 is 17 amino acids long. CDR3 in DNA: TGTGCCAGCTCACCAAGGTTTCAGGGCTCTGGGGCCAACGTCCTGACTTTC. Its translation is CASSPRFQGSGANVLTF.

In this sample, this clone turned up once. The rearrangement joins TRBV28 to TRBJ1-2, with D possibly TRBD1 on 6 matching bases. V was clipped by 6 bases and J by 8 bases, with 19 bases between them. Germline V gives CDR1 MDHEN, CDR2 SYDVKM. The CDR3 runs 14 residues. CDR3 in DNA: TGTGCCAGCAGGCCGCCCTCAGGGGCGTACGGCTACACCTTC. Protein sequence: CASRPPSGAYGYTF.

The chain's CDR3 is CAIPGQGGNEQFF. The CDR3 DNA is TGTGCCATCCCAGGACAGGGAGGCAATGAGCAGTTCTTC. The gene calls are TRBV7-9 and TRBJ2-1; 8 nucleotides match TRBD1. This CDR3 has 13 amino acids. V dropped 10 bases and J dropped 6; count of bases not matched to a gene: 8. Per germline, CDR1 SEHNR and CDR2 FQNEAQ (reference sequence).

The chain combines TRBV15 with TRBJ2-1, with 10 positions matching TRBD2. V lost 1 base and J lost 7; bases outside the gene matches: 1. The germline V gene encodes CDR1 LNHNV and CDR2 YYDKDF (reference sequence). The CDR3 has 14 amino acids. CDR3 amino acids: CATSRVAGGNEQFF. The CDR3, as DNA: TGTGCCACCAGCAGAGTAGCGGGGGGTAATGAGCAGTTCTTC.

The chain has TRBV20-1 and TRBJ1-6; possibly TRBD1 for D (5 bases). The CDR3 spans 14 residues. Deletions cut 3 bases from V and 9 bases from J, with 15 bases between. In germline, CDR1 is DFQATT, CDR2 SNEGSKA (reference sequence). The CDR3 DNA reads TGCAGTGCTAGTCAGGGATCAACGAGTTCACCCCTCCACTTT. Amino acids: CSASQGSTSSPLHF.

The CDR3 DNA sequence: TGCGCCAGCAGCCAAGTCGGTTTGGGGGGCGAGCAGTACTTC. Translation: CASSQVGLGGEQYF. V is TRBV4-1 and J is TRBJ2-7; the D gene is possibly TRBD2 (6 bases). V was pared by 1 base and J by 6 bases, with 13 bases between. Germline V lookup: CDR1 MGHRA, CDR2 YSYEKL. There are 14 residues in the CDR3.

The chain links TRBV7-2 to TRBJ2-1, with 10 bases aligning to TRBD2. After removal of 5 bases from V and 8 bases from J, the junction contained 15 bases not matched to a gene. This CDR3 has 17 amino acids. CDR1 is SGHTA and CDR2 is FQGNSA in the germline V gene. The DNA of the CDR3 is TGTGCCAGCAGCGCCCGAGCGGGGGGGCGAGGGATTTATGAGCAGTTCTTC. This codes for CASSARAGGRGIYEQFF.

The V and J genes are TRBV6-5 and TRBJ1-2; no firm D call. The V end was cut by 6 bases, the J end by 4 bases, with 6 bases between. The CDR3 extends over 11 amino acids. Germline loops: CDR1 MNHEY, CDR2 SVGAGI. For the CDR3, the DNA is TGTGCCAGCAGACAGCTCTATGGCTACACCTTC. Its protein is CASRQLYGYTF.

This rearrangement joins TRBV4-2 to TRBJ1-3; 9 positions agree with TRBD1. V shed 3 bases, J shed 7 bases, and the junction held 4 bases outside the gene matches. Germline CDR1 is LGHNA and CDR2 is YNFKEQ. The CDR3 extends over 14 amino acids. The CDR3 is CASSHGTGWNTIYF. The DNA for the CDR3 is TGTGCCAGCAGCCATGGGACAGGGTGGAACACCATATATTTT.

The chain joins TRBV18 to TRBJ2-7; 7 nucleotides align to TRBD1. The CDR3 extends over 14 amino acids. V lost 4 bases and J lost 0; bases outside the gene matches: 3. Germline V gives CDR1 KGHSH, CDR2 LQKENI. The CDR3 protein is CASSLGDSSYEQYF. The CDR3 DNA reads TGTGCCAGCTCACTGGGGGACAGCTCCTACGAGCAGTACTTC.

V usage is TRBV24-1 and J usage is TRBJ1-2, with 7 nucleotides matching TRBD1. Germline trimming cut 9 bases from V and 3 bases from J; bases unmatched to any gene: 3. Germline values: CDR1 KGHDR, CDR2 SFDVKD. The CDR3 is 12 amino acids. The CDR3 loop reads CATSRGHYGYTF. The CDR3 bases are TGTGCCACCTCGAGGGGGCACTATGGCTACACCTTC.

The CDR3 here is CASIGQGRVYGYTF. The CDR3 DNA sequence: TGTGCCAGCATTGGACAGGGTAGAGTCTATGGCTACACCTTC. The chain is built from TRBV6-5 and TRBJ1-2, with TRBD1 matching over 8 bases. J lost 4 bases, V lost 7 bases, and 8 bases had no gene match. Germline CDR1 is MNHEY and CDR2 is SVGAGI. The CDR3 is 14 amino acids.

The chain is built from TRBV4-3 and TRBJ2-4, with D hard to call. The ends were cut back, 0 bases at V and 0 bases at J, with 9 bases in the middle. Germline lookup yields CDR1 LGHNA and CDR2 YSLEER. This CDR3 spans 16 amino acids. CDR3: CASSQDVAGAKNIQYF. DNA for the CDR3: TGCGCCAGCAGCCAAGATGTGGCTGGAGCCAAAAACATTCAGTACTTC.

The chain has TRBV7-3 and TRBJ2-1; the match to TRBD2 covers 7 bases. J was trimmed by 5 bases and V by 1 base; bases with no gene match: 11. The CDR3 length is 17 residues. Germline-derived CDR1 and CDR2 are SGHTA and FQGTGA. CDR3 bases: TGTGCCAGCAGCTTAAACCCACCGGGAGGATGGGACAATGAGCAGTTCTTC. Its protein product is CASSLNPPGGWDNEQFF.

This chain connects TRBV7-2 to TRBJ1-6; D is unresolved. Germline V gene sequence: CDR1 SGHTA, CDR2 FQGNSA. The length of the CDR3 is 18 residues. Trimming left V 4 bases short and J 5 bases short, with 21 bases between. CDR3 sequence reads: CASSSQPRGSLNNSPLHF. The CDR3 DNA sequence: TGTGCCAGCAGCTCACAACCTCGTGGCAGTCTTAATAATTCACCCCTCCACTTT.

The chain recombines TRBV10-2 with TRBJ2-7; TRBD2 agrees at 12 bases. Per the germline V gene, CDR1 is WSHSY and CDR2 is SAAADI. This CDR3 spans 15 amino acids. With V trimmed by 4 bases and J by 4 bases, 5 bases remained unmatched. CDR3 coding DNA: TGCGCCAGCAGTGCCGTAGGACTAGCGGGGTACGAGCAGTACTTC. Its translation: CASSAVGLAGYEQYF.

The gene calls are TRBV18 and TRBJ2-5; D is ambiguous. Germline V lookup: CDR1 KGHSH, CDR2 LQKENI. V was trimmed by 2 bases and J by 0 bases, leaving 7 bases between them. The CDR3 sequence is 14 residues long. The CDR3 DNA reads TGTGCCAGCTCACCATTCCCAGACCAAGAGACCCAGTACTTC. Translating gives CASSPFPDQETQYF.

V is TRBV7-3 and J is TRBJ2-1; D uncertain. Per the germline V gene, CDR1 is SGHTA and CDR2 is FQGTGA. The CDR3 runs 13 residues. V was shortened by 6 bases and J by 4 bases, with 10 bases between the two germline ends. CDR3 loop: CASRARRYNEQFF. CDR3 sequence (DNA): TGTGCCAGCAGGGCTAGGCGGTACAATGAGCAGTTCTTC.